Sequencing of this T cell receptor (beta chain) was carried out in a study of Graves' ophthalmopathy and Graves' hyperthyroidism. Amplified material comprised TCR beta CDR3 regions derived from RNA transcripts. The library came from an HTBI-primed first-round RT-PCR and a second-round multiplex PCR. TCRdb re-derived calls from the multiplex PCR reads in MiXCR, one entry per CDR3 protein. The data contain hundreds of thousands of distinct CDR3 sequences, 35% to 50% of them singletons. This clonotype was observed a few times. Trimming shortened V by 0 bases and J by 5 bases, and 9 bases separated the two germline ends. The CDR3 totals 13 residues. From germline, CDR1 is SQVTM and CDR2 ANQGSEA.

V and J are TRBV29-1 and TRBJ2-3; no definite D call. The TCR sequence derives from an adult man with Graves' ophthalmopathy. Sequencing was done on a sample of peripheral blood. This CDR3 is CSVEDQELDTQYF. For the CDR3, the DNA is TGCAGCGTTGAAGACCAGGAGCTAGATACGCAGTATTTT.